The next 2 T cell receptor beta chains were all read from a single sample in a study of human T cells and chemical hapten exposure. In TCRdb, the RACE reads were re-called with MiXCR into one record per CDR3 protein. The data contain 300,000 to 400,000 distinct CDR3 sequences, approximately 5% of them singletons. Time point in this sample: pre-sensitization, week 0. Described treatment: therapeutic diphenylcyclopropenone sensitization with weekly scalp DPC. The sequenced sample was whole blood, obtained in connection with sensitization to the hapten diphenylcyclopropenone (DPC). Every receptor here comes from a woman between 50 and 59 years old with alopecia areata. Some clones in this sample may be carry-over from other donors' samples.

The chain joins TRBV30 to TRBJ1-6; TRBD1 might be the D (5 bases). The CDR3 is 14 residues long. V lost 0 bases and J lost 8, with 11 bases in between. The germline CDR1 and CDR2 sequences are GTSNPN and SVGIG (reference sequence). This CDR3 is CAWSVVGAHSPLHF. The CDR3, as DNA: TGTGCCTGGAGTGTGGTCGGGGCTCATTCACCCCTCCACTTT.

This clonotype was seen ten or more times. This chain links TRBV29-1 with TRBJ2-2; tentatively, D is TRBD1 (6 bases). Germline assignment: CDR1 SQVTM and CDR2 ANQGSEA. The germline V and J ends were trimmed by 4 bases and 3 bases, with 12 bases remaining between them. This CDR3 is 14 amino acids long. CDR3 sequence reads: CSVGTGYYTGELFF. Here the CDR3 DNA reads TGCAGCGTTGGAACAGGGTATTACACCGGGGAGCTGTTTTTT.